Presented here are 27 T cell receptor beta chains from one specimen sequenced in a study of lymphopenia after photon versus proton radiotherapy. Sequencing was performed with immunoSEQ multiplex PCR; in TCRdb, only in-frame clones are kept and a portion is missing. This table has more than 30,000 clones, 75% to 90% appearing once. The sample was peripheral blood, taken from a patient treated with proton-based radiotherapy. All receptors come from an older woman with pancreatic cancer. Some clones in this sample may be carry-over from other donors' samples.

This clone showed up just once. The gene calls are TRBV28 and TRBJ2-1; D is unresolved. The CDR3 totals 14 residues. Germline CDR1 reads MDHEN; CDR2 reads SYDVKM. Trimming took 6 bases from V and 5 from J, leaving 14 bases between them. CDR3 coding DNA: TGTGCCAGCAGAGGCTACACAATGAACAATGAGCAGTTCTTC. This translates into CASRGYTMNNEQFF.

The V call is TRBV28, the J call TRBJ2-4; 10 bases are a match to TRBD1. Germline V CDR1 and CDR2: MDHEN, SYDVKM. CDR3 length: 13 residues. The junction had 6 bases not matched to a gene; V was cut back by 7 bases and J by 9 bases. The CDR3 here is CASIGQGGSIQYF. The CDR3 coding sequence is TGTGCCAGCATTGGACAGGGGGGAAGCATTCAGTACTTC.

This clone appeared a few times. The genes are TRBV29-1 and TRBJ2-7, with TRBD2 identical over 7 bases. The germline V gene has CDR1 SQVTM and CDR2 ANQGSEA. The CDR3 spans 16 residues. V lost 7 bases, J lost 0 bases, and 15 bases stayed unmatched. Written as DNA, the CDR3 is TGCAGCGCCATTGACAACTGGGGGGGGAGCTCCTACGAGCAGTACTTC. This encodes CSAIDNWGGSSYEQYF.

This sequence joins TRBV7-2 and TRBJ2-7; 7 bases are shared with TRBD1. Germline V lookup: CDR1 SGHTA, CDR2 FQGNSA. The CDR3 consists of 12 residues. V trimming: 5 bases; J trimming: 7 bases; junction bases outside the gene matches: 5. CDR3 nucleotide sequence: TGTGCCAGCAGCGGGGGACAGTCAGAGCAGTACTTC. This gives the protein CASSGGQSEQYF. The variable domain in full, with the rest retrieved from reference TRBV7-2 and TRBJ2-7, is GAGVSQSPSNKVTEKGKDVELRCDPISGHTALYWYRQSLGQGLEFLIYFQGNSAPDKSGLPSDRFSAERTGGSVSTLTIQRTQQEDSAVYLCASSGGQSEQYFGPGTRLTVT.

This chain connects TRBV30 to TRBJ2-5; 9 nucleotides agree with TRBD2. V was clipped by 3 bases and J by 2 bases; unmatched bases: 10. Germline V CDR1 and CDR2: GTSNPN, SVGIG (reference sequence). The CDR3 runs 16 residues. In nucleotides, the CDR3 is TGTGCCTGGAGGCCGGGACTAGCCCCTCCTCAAGAGACCCAGTACTTC. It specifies CAWRPGLAPPQETQYF.

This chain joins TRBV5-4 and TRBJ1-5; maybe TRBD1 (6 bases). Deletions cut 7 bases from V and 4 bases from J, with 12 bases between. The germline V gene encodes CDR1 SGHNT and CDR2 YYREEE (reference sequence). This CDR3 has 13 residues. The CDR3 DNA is TGTGCCAGCCAGCGGACAGATAATCAGCCCCAGCATTTT. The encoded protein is CASQRTDNQPQHF.

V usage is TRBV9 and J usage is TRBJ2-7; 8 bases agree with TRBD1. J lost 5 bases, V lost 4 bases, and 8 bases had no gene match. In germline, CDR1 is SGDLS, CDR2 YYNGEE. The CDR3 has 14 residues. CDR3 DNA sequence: TGTGCCAGCAGCTTACAACCAGGGGGCGACGAGCAGTACTTC. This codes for CASSLQPGGDEQYF.

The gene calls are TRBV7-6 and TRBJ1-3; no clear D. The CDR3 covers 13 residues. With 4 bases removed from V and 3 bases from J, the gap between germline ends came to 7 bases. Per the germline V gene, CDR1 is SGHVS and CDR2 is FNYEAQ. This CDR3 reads CASSSRVGNTIYF. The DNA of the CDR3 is TGTGCCAGCAGCTCTCGAGTTGGAAACACCATATATTTT.

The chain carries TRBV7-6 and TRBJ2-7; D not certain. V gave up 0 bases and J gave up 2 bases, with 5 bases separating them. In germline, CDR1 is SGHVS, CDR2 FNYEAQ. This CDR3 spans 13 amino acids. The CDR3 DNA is TGTGCCAGCAGCTTAGCACCCACCTACGAGCAGTACTTC. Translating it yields CASSLAPTYEQYF.

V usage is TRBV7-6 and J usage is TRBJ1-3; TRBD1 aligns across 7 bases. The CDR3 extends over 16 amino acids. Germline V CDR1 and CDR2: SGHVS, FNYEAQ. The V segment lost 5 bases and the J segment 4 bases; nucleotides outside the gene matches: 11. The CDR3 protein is CASSVGAGGRGNTIYF. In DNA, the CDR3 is TGTGCCAGCAGCGTTGGAGCAGGGGGAAGAGGAAACACCATATATTTT.

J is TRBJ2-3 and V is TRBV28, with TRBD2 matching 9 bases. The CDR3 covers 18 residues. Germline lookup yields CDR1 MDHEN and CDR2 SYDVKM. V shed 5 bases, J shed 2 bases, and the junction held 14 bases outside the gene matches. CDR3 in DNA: TGTGCCAGCAGTCCAATACTAGCGGGCCGGGCCTCCACAGATACGCAGTATTTT. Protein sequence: CASSPILAGRASTDTQYF.

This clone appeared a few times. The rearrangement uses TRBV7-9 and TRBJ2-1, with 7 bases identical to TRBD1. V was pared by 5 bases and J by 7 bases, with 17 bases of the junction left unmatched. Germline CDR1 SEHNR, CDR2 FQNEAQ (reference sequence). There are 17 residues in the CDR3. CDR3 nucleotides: TGTGCCAGCAGCCCAGTGGGTATGACAGGGAATCTGAATGAGCAGTTCTTC. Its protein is CASSPVGMTGNLNEQFF.

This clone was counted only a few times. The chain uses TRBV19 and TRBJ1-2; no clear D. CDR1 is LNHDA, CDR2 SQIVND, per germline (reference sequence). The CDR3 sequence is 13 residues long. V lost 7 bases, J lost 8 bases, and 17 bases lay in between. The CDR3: CASTAGLSAGYTF. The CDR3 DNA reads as TGTGCCAGTACTGCGGGCCTTTCAGCGGGCTACACCTTC.

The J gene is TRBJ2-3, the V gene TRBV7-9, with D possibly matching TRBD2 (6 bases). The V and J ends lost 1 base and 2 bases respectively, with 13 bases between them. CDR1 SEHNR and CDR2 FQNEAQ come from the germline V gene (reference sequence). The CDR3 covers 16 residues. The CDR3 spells CASSLGGTPNTDTQYF. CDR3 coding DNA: TGTGCCAGCAGCTTAGGCGGGACCCCTAACACAGATACGCAGTATTTT.

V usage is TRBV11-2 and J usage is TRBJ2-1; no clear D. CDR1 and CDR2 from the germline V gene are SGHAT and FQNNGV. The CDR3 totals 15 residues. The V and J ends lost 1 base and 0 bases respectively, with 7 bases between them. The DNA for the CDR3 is TGTGCCAGCAGCTTAGGACGCTTCTCCTACAATGAGCAGTTCTTC. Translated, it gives CASSLGRFSYNEQFF.

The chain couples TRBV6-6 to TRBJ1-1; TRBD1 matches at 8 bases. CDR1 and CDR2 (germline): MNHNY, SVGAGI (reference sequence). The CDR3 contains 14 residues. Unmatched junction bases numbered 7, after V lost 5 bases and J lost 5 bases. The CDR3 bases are TGTGCCAGCAGTCTCACAGGGGGTCGGACTGAAGCTTTCTTT. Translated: CASSLTGGRTEAFF.

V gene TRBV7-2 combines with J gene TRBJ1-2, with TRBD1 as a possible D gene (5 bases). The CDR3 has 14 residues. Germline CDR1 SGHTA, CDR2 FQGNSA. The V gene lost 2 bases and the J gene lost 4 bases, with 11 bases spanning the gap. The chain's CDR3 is CASSLRRGAYGYTF. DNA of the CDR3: TGTGCCAGCAGCTTACGTAGGGGAGCCTATGGCTACACCTTC.

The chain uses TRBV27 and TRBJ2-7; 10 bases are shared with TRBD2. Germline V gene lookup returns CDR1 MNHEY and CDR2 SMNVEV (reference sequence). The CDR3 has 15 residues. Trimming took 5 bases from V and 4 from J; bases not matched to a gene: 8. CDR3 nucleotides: TGTGCCAGCAGTAAGGCTAGCGGGAGTTATTACGAGCAGTACTTC. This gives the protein CASSKASGSYYEQYF.

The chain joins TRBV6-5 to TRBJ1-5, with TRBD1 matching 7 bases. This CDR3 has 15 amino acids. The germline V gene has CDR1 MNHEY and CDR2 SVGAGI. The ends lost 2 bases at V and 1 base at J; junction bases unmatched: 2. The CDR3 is CASSYRGQSNQPQHF. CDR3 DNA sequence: TGTGCCAGCAGTTACAGGGGACAGAGCAATCAGCCCCAGCATTTT.

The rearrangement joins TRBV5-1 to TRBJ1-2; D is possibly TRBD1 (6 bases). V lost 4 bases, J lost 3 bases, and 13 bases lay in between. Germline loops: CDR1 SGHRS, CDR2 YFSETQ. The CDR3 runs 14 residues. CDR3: CASSRQDSDYGYTF. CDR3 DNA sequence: TGCGCCAGCAGCCGACAGGATTCTGACTATGGCTACACCTTC.

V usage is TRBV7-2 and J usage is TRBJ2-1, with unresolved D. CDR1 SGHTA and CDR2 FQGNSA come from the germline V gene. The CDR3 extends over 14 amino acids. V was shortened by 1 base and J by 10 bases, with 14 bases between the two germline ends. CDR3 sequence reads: CASSLEGLAREQFF. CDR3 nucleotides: TGTGCCAGCAGCTTAGAAGGGTTGGCGCGGGAGCAGTTCTTC.

As DNA, the CDR3 is TGCAGCGCCCCAGGAAACGCGAACACCGGGGAGCTGTTTTTT. It codes for CSAPGNANTGELFF. This chain connects TRBV29-1 to TRBJ2-2; D not certain. The V gene lost 7 bases and the J gene lost 0 bases, with 12 bases spanning the gap. Germline V gene data show CDR1 as SQVTM and CDR2 as ANQGSEA. The CDR3 is 14 residues long.

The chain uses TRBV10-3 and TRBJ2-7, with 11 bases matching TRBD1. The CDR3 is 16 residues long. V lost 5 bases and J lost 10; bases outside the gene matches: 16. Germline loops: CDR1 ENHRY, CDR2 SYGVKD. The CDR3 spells CAISQGDRGVPRPQYF. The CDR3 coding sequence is TGTGCCATCAGTCAGGGGGACAGGGGGGTTCCGAGGCCTCAGTACTTC.

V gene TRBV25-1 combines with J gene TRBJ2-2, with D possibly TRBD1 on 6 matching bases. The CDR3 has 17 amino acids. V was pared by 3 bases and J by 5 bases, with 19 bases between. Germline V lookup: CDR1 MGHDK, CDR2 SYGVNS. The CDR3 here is CASSDPSGTMGTGELFF. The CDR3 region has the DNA TGTGCCAGCAGTGACCCATCCGGGACAATGGGGACCGGGGAGCTGTTTTTT.

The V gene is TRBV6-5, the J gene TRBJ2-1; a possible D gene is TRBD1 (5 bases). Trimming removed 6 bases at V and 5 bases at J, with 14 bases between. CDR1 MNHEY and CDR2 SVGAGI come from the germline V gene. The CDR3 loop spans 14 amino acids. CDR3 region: CASRNLGQHNEQFF. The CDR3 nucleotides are TGTGCCAGCAGGAACCTCGGACAACACAATGAGCAGTTCTTC.

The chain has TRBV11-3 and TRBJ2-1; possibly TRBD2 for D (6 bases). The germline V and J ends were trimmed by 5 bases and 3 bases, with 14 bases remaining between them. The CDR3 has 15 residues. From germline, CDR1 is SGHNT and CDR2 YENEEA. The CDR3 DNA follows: TGTGCCAGCAGCCCCGGGGCTAGCGTCTACAATGAGCAGTTCTTC. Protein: CASSPGASVYNEQFF.

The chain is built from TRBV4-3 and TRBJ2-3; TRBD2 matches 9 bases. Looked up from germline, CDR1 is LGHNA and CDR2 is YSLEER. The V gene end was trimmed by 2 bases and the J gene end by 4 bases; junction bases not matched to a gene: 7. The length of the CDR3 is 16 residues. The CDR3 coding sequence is TGCGCCAGCAGCCAATTAGCGGGAGAAGTTGCAGATACGCAGTATTTT. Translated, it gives CASSQLAGEVADTQYF.